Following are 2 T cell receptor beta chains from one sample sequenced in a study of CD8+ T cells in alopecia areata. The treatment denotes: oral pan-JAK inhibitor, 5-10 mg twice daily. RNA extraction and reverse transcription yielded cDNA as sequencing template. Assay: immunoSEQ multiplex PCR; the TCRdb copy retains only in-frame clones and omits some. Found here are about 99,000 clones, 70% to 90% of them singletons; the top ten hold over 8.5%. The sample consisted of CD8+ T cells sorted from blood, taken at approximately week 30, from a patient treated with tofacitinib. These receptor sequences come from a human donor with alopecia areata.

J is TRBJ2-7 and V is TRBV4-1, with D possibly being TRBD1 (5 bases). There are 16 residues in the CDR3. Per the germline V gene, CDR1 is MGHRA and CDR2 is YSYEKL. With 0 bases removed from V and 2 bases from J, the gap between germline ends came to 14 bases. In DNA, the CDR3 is TGCGCCAGCAGCCAAGAGGCCCAGGGCAAGGCCTACGAGCAGTACTTC. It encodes CASSQEAQGKAYEQYF.

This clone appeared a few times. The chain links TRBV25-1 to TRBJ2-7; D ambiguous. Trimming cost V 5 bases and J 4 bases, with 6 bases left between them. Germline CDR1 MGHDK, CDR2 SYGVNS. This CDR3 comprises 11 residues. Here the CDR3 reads CASSFLYEQYF. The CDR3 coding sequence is TGTGCCAGCAGTTTTCTGTACGAGCAGTACTTC.